Below are 14 T cell receptor beta chains sequenced from a single sample in a study (dated by TCRdb to about 2016). Library prep was done by RT-PCR. This sample was sequenced with an Illumina MiSeq. TCRdb handled the public reads itself, with Q25 trimming in fastp and clone calling in MiXCR, and kept productive beta chains. Rows merge per CDR3 protein into single entries with the most common DNA and genes. Within this sample are fewer than 800,000 distinct CDR3 sequences, with 12% to 15% of them counted one time only. The ten top clones hold about 3.6% of the sample. Sequencing was carried out using memory CD4+ T cells from blood. These TCRs come from a female donor in good health, serving as a healthy control.

This clonotype has a count of ten or more. The V gene is TRBV5-1, the J gene TRBJ2-7, with D possibly being TRBD2 (6 bases). The CDR3 extends over 15 amino acids. From germline, CDR1 is SGHRS and CDR2 YFSETQ. Trimming removed 5 bases at V and 2 bases at J, with 17 bases between. The CDR3 nucleotides are TGCGCCAGCAGACTCGGGACTGCCGGAGCCTACGAGCAGTACTTC. The encoded protein is CASRLGTAGAYEQYF.

This clonotype appeared many times. The V call is TRBV20-1, the J call TRBJ1-6; D gene unclear. CDR3 length: 14 residues. The V gene's germline CDR1 is DFQATT and CDR2 SNEGSKA (reference sequence). Deletions cut 0 bases from V and 2 bases from J, with 5 bases between. The CDR3 DNA reads TGCAGTGCTAGAGATGGGGCCTATAATTCACCCCTCCACTTT. Residues: CSARDGAYNSPLHF.

This clonotype has a count of ten or more. One junction end disagrees with the germline gene, perhaps due to a read error. The chain carries TRBV28 and TRBJ1-2; the D gene is possibly TRBD1 (5 bases). The CDR3 is made up of 10 amino acids. In germline, CDR1 is MDHEN, CDR2 SYDVKM. In nucleotides, the CDR3 is TGCCTGAGCGGGACGGATGGCTACACCTTC. Translated, it gives CLSGTDGYTF.

The DNA for the CDR3 is TGTGCCAGCAGCCTCAGGACAGGTTATAATTCACCCCTCCACTTT. Its protein product is CASSLRTGYNSPLHF. The rearrangement uses TRBV12-3 or TRBV12-4 and TRBJ1-6; 7 nucleotides line up with TRBD1. The CDR3 consists of 15 residues. V was pared by 6 bases and J by 4 bases, with 6 bases of the junction left unmatched.

This clonotype was recorded a few times. This chain connects TRBV15 to TRBJ2-7; TRBD1 is a possible D gene (5 bases). Germline V gene lookup returns CDR1 LNHNV and CDR2 YYDKDF (reference sequence). The CDR3 covers 14 residues. Deletions cut 3 bases from V and 9 bases from J, with 18 bases between. In DNA form, the CDR3 reads TGTGCCACCAGCAGCCCCAGGGCCTCCGAAAGGCAGTACTTC. Translated, it gives CATSSPRASERQYF.

The chain couples TRBV7-8 to TRBJ2-7, with D maybe TRBD1 (6 bases). CDR3 length: 13 amino acids. CDR1 SGHVS and CDR2 FQNEAQ come from the germline V gene. V lost 3 bases, J lost 3 bases, and 9 bases lay in between. CDR3 nucleotide sequence: TGTGCCAGCAGCTTGGGACATAACTACGAGCAGTACTTC. Its translation: CASSLGHNYEQYF.

This clonotype occurred many times. The chain employs TRBV7-9 and TRBJ2-1; 14 nucleotides line up with TRBD2. J gave up 7 bases and V 5 bases, and 7 bases lay outside the gene matches. CDR1 is SEHNR, CDR2 FQNEAQ, per germline (reference sequence). This CDR3 contains 16 residues. CDR3 protein: CASSQRGLAGVNEQFF. In nucleotides, the CDR3 is TGTGCCAGCAGCCAACGGGGACTAGCGGGAGTTAATGAGCAGTTCTTC.

This clonotype came up many times. This chain connects TRBV10-3 to TRBJ1-6; D is uncertain. This CDR3 comprises 13 residues. CDR1 is ENHRY, CDR2 SYGVKD, per germline. Deletions cut 6 bases from V and 8 bases from J, with 11 bases between. In DNA form, the CDR3 reads TGTGCCATCAGGCAGATTATCGATTCACCCCTCCACTTT. Its translation: CAIRQIIDSPLHF.

This clonotype was counted many times. The chain recombines TRBV20-1 with TRBJ2-1; 7 nucleotides line up with TRBD2. Germline CDR1 DFQATT, CDR2 SNEGSKA (reference sequence). The CDR3 is 11 residues long. V shed 5 bases and J 8 bases; nucleotides not matched to a gene: 3. The CDR3 sequence: CSAHRGDEQFF. CDR3 bases: TGCAGTGCTCATCGGGGGGATGAGCAGTTCTTC.

The chain recombines TRBV28 with TRBJ2-5, with D unclear. In germline, CDR1 is MDHEN, CDR2 SYDVKM. This CDR3 region has 14 residues. Between the trimmed V and J ends, which lost 6 bases and 4 bases, there was a span of 15 bases. CDR3 in DNA: TGTGCCAGCAGACGACCCGGCCCCGTAGAGACCCAGTACTTC. It is translated as CASRRPGPVETQYF.

This chain uses TRBV18 with TRBJ1-1, with D unresolved. Between the trimmed V and J ends, which lost 2 bases and 1 base, there was a span of 14 bases. CDR3 size: 16 residues. Germline-derived CDR1 and CDR2 are KGHSH and LQKENI. CDR3 sequence reads: CASSPVTLRRNTEAFF. CDR3 sequence (DNA): TGTGCCAGCTCACCAGTAACATTGAGGAGGAACACTGAAGCTTTCTTT. The full variable domain, its missing parts supplied by reference TRBV18 and TRBJ1-1, is NAGVMQNPRHLVRRRGQEARLRCSPMKGHSHVYWYRQLPEEGLKFMVYLQKENIIDESGMPKERFSAEFPKEGPSILRIQQVVRGDSAAYFCASSPVTLRRNTEAFFGQGTRLTVV.

The gene calls are TRBV18 and TRBJ2-1; a weak D match, TRBD2 (6 bases). V was cut by 1 base and J by 3 bases, with 10 bases left in between. The germline V gene encodes CDR1 KGHSH and CDR2 LQKENI. This CDR3 is built from 15 residues. The CDR3 DNA reads TGTGCCAGCTCACCACGATCGGACTACTACAATGAGCAGTTCTTC. This gives the protein CASSPRSDYYNEQFF.

The sample holds many counts of this clonotype. The chain uses TRBV7-6 and TRBJ1-1; D uncertain. The CDR3 sequence is 13 residues long. Germline V gene data show CDR1 as SGHVS and CDR2 as FNYEAQ. Trimming pared 5 bases from V and 5 bases from J, leaving 12 bases between. The CDR3 is CASSPGRETEAFF. In nucleotides, the CDR3 is TGTGCCAGCAGCCCTGGCAGAGAGACTGAAGCTTTCTTT.

This clonotype was detected ten times or more. This chain uses TRBV6-6 with TRBJ2-7, with D perhaps TRBD2 (6 bases). This CDR3 region has 12 residues. The germline V gene encodes CDR1 MNHNY and CDR2 SVGAGI (reference sequence). Trimming removed 8 bases at V and 3 bases at J, with 11 bases between. The CDR3 region has the DNA TGTGCCAGCGGAGGGGTCCACTACGAGCAGTACTTC. Translating it yields CASGGVHYEQYF.